This T cell receptor (beta chain) was profiled in a study of Tregs in tolerant kidney transplant recipients. Measured with immunoSEQ multiplex PCR; TCRdb has only the in-frame clones, and not every one. The repertoire holds about 50,000 clones, with approximately 90% as singletons. The V end lost 1 base, the J end lost 6 bases, and 17 bases lay between the germline ends. This CDR3 has 16 amino acids. Germline V gene sequence: CDR1 SGHKS, CDR2 YYEKEE (reference sequence). Recipients received nonmyeloablative bone marrow transplants from related graft donors, with transient mixed chimerism. The origin of this receptor is a human patient who received a combined kidney and bone marrow transplant. Some T cells could come from the graft donor. The chain links TRBV5-5 to TRBJ2-1; a weak D match, TRBD1 (5 bases). This material consisted of CD8+ T cells from blood (PBMCs), taken 12 months after the transplant. The CDR3 coding sequence is TGTGCCAGCAGCTTGCGCCAGGGTTCGATTAGCAATGAGCAGTTCTTC. Its protein product is CASSLRQGSISNEQFF.